This T cell receptor beta chain was sequenced for a study of blood T cell repertoires in COVID-19. Study background: The cDNA or gDNA used as material had been derived from T cells, B-cell-depleted T cells, or PBMCs.

Assay: immunoSEQ multiplex PCR; the TCRdb copy retains only in-frame clones and omits some. The sample records 90,000 to 110,000 clones, about three quarters being singletons. The germline V gene encodes CDR1 LNHDA and CDR2 SQIVND (reference sequence). With 4 bases clipped from V and 6 bases from J, the junction kept 6 bases outside the gene matches. The CDR3 runs to 14 residues. The sequencing sample was made of peripheral blood. The chain has TRBV19 and TRBJ1-5, with 7 bases fitting TRBD1. The sequence was collected from a woman between 70 and 85 years old with acute or convalescent COVID-19. CDR3 nucleotides: TGTGCCAGTAGTAGTACAGGGGACGGTCAGCCCCAGCATTTT. Its protein product is CASSSTGDGQPQHF.